This T cell receptor (beta chain) was recorded in a study of post-analysis software for immune sequencing data. Study findings and constraints: The study found TRBV5-6, TRBV5-1 and TRBV20-1 among a handful of TRBV segments more frequent in patients than controls.

The library was made from cDNA and included unique molecular identifiers. TCRdb used MiXCR to reprocess the PCR reads, holding one entry per CDR3 protein. The repertoire consists of a few hundred thousand distinct CDR3 sequences, with about a third occurring once and the leading ten covering 13%. Germline CDR1 is MGHRA and CDR2 is YSYEKL. There are 16 residues in the CDR3. V was shortened by 0 bases and J by 2 bases, with 13 bases between the two germline ends. Note on this clonotype: Its antigen remains unknown.

This chain joins TRBV4-1 and TRBJ1-2; D gene uncertain. The sequenced material came from blood. This TCR was sampled from a girl between 5 and 17 years old with multiple sclerosis. The CDR3 is CASSQEKGIVNYGYTF. The CDR3, as DNA: TGCGCCAGCAGCCAAGAAAAGGGAATCGTGAACTATGGCTACACCTTC.